Below, 24 T cell receptor beta chains from the same sample are listed, as sequenced in a study of shared clonotypes between healthy human individuals. Sequencing was performed with immunoSEQ multiplex PCR; in TCRdb, only in-frame clones are kept and a portion is missing. The sample consists of a few million clones, 90% to 96% of them appearing once. Sequenced material: naive CD4+ T cells sorted from blood. Subset given: CD45RA+ positively selected. These receptors were taken from a man aged 18 to 29 in good health.

A word on this clone: Other nucleotide sequences from this sample produce the same CDR3. The chain links TRBV6-5 to TRBJ1-1, with 7 bases lining up with TRBD1. Germline assignment: CDR1 MNHEY and CDR2 SVGAGI. This CDR3 comprises 13 residues. Trimming cost V 6 bases and J 0 bases; bases outside gene matches: 1. The CDR3 sequence is CASSDRVNTEAFF. In nucleotides, the CDR3 is TGTGCCAGCAGCGACAGGGTGAACACTGAAGCTTTCTTT.

The chain carries TRBV9 and TRBJ2-7, with 13 positions matching TRBD2. V lost 2 bases and J lost 5; bases outside the gene matches: 4. The germline V gene has CDR1 SGDLS and CDR2 YYNGEE. CDR3 length: 15 residues. The DNA for the CDR3 is TGTGCCAGCAGCGTCTCCGGGACTAGCGGGAACGAGCAGTACTTC. This translates into CASSVSGTSGNEQYF.

The chain couples TRBV18 to TRBJ1-5; TRBD1 matches 11 bases. V trimming: 0 bases; J trimming: 1 base; junction bases outside the gene matches: 5. The CDR3 length is 18 residues. The germline CDR1 and CDR2 sequences are KGHSH and LQKENI. The CDR3 nucleotides are TGTGCCAGCTCACCACCGGGACAGGGGGTCGGCAGCAATCAGCCCCAGCATTTT. As protein: CASSPPGQGVGSNQPQHF. The variable domain in full, with the rest retrieved from reference TRBV18 and TRBJ1-5, is NAGVMQNPRHLVRRRGQEARLRCSPMKGHSHVYWYRQLPEEGLKFMVYLQKENIIDESGMPKERFSAEFPKEGPSILRIQQVVRGDSAAYFCASSPPGQGVGSNQPQHFGDGTRLSIL.

This sequence joins TRBV30 and TRBJ1-4; TRBD1 is a possible D gene (5 bases). The CDR3 loop spans 13 amino acids. CDR1 is GTSNPN, CDR2 SVGIG, per germline (reference sequence). Trimming removed 2 bases at V and 5 bases at J, with 9 bases between. CDR3 residues: CAWSRQLNEKLFF. The CDR3 DNA reads TGTGCCTGGAGTCGACAGCTAAATGAAAAACTGTTTTTT.

In DNA form, the CDR3 reads TGTGCCACCATAACGAAGAGTTTCGATGAGCAGTTCTTC. It codes for CATITKSFDEQFF. V and J are TRBV6-1 and TRBJ2-1; no clear D. Germline V gene lookup returns CDR1 MNHNS and CDR2 SASEGT. With 10 bases removed from V and 8 bases from J, the gap between germline ends came to 18 bases. This CDR3 region has 13 residues.

J is TRBJ1-6 and V is TRBV27; the match to TRBD1 covers 7 bases. The germline gives CDR1 MNHEY, CDR2 SMNVEV (reference sequence). The CDR3 runs 16 residues. The V and J ends lost 5 bases and 5 bases, in that order; junction bases with no gene match: 9. This chain's CDR3 is CASSRVGTADNSPLHF. In DNA, the CDR3 is TGTGCCAGCAGTCGGGTCGGGACAGCAGATAATTCACCCCTCCACTTT.

The chain uses TRBV6-6 and TRBJ2-7; a weak D match, TRBD2 (5 bases). The CDR3 spans 13 residues. The ends were cut back, 5 bases at V and 6 bases at J, with 14 bases in the middle. Germline CDR1 and CDR2: MNHNY and SVGAGI (reference sequence). Here the CDR3 reads CASSKGSGVEQYF. The CDR3, as DNA: TGTGCCAGCAGTAAAGGGTCCGGGGTCGAGCAGTACTTC.

As to this clone: The sample has other DNA sequences that encode this CDR3 too. The gene calls are TRBV5-1 and TRBJ2-3, with 7 bases identical to TRBD2. The V gene's germline CDR1 is SGHRS and CDR2 YFSETQ. The CDR3 has 16 residues. J gave up 0 bases and V 0 bases, and 4 bases lay outside the gene matches. Written as DNA, the CDR3 is TGCGCCAGCAGCTTGGTTGGCGGGGGAAGCACAGATACGCAGTATTTT. Encoded protein: CASSLVGGGSTDTQYF.

The rearrangement joins TRBV30 to TRBJ2-4; D ambiguous. The CDR3 sequence is 15 residues long. Trimming took off 2 bases at V and 0 bases at J, with 11 bases between the two ends. Germline V lookup: CDR1 GTSNPN, CDR2 SVGIG (reference sequence). The CDR3 sequence is CAWSNLLGAKNIQYF. The DNA for the CDR3 is TGTGCCTGGAGTAACCTCCTAGGAGCCAAAAACATTCAGTACTTC.

V and J are TRBV10-2 and TRBJ2-3, with D uncertain. Germline values: CDR1 WSHSY, CDR2 SAAADI. The ends were cut back, 9 bases at V and 2 bases at J, with 6 bases in the middle. This CDR3 is built from 11 residues. In nucleotides, the CDR3 is TGCGCCAGTCACAACACAGATACGCAGTATTTT. It encodes CASHNTDTQYF.

V is TRBV27 and J is TRBJ1-6; 10 bases fit TRBD1. Germline V lookup: CDR1 MNHEY, CDR2 SMNVEV (reference sequence). With 5 bases clipped from V and 1 base from J, the junction kept 11 bases outside the gene matches. The CDR3 consists of 19 residues. The CDR3 region has the DNA TGTGCCAGCAGTCCAGACAGGGGGCGAGGTTTTTCCTATAATTCACCCCTCCACTTT. Translating gives CASSPDRGRGFSYNSPLHF.

The chain links TRBV7-9 to TRBJ2-7; D is uncertain. Trimming took off 1 base at V and 6 bases at J, with 10 bases between the two ends. The germline V gene has CDR1 SEHNR and CDR2 FQNEAQ (reference sequence). This CDR3 comprises 13 residues. CDR3 nucleotides: TGTGCCAGCAGCTTAGGGGGTCAGACCGAGCAGTACTTC. Protein: CASSLGGQTEQYF.

V is TRBV10-3 and J is TRBJ2-7; TRBD1 is a possible D gene (6 bases). Trimming left V 2 bases short and J 2 bases short, with 10 bases between. Germline lookup yields CDR1 ENHRY and CDR2 SYGVKD. The CDR3 is made up of 14 amino acids. CDR3 sequence reads: CAISETGQTYEQYF. In DNA form, the CDR3 reads TGTGCCATCAGTGAGACAGGGCAAACCTACGAGCAGTACTTC.

This rearrangement joins TRBV19 to TRBJ1-5, with D perhaps TRBD1 (6 bases). CDR3 length: 15 residues. Germline assignment: CDR1 LNHDA and CDR2 SQIVND (reference sequence). V was shortened by 4 bases and J by 1 base, with 11 bases between the two germline ends. In nucleotides, the CDR3 is TGTGCCAGTAGTAACAGGGTGAAGAGCAATCAGCCCCAGCATTTT. The encoded protein is CASSNRVKSNQPQHF.

The chain is built from TRBV9 and TRBJ2-2, with 9 bases aligning to TRBD1. The CDR3 has 14 residues. J was trimmed by 7 bases and V by 4 bases; bases with no gene match: 5. The V gene's germline CDR1 is SGDLS and CDR2 YYNGEE. The CDR3, as DNA: TGTGCCAGCAGCTCTCGACAGGGGGTCGGGGAGCTGTTTTTT. This encodes CASSSRQGVGELFF.

This clone was recorded only once. The chain has TRBV7-8 and TRBJ2-7; weak D call: TRBD2 (6 bases). Trimming removed 1 base at V and 5 bases at J, with 15 bases between. The CDR3 length is 15 residues. Germline V gene sequence: CDR1 SGHVS, CDR2 FQNEAQ. Written as DNA, the CDR3 is TGTGCCAGCAGCTTAGGGCGCGCCCGCGGGGACGAGCAGTACTTC. Encoded protein: CASSLGRARGDEQYF.

The chain couples TRBV6-5 to TRBJ1-4, with D unresolved. CDR3 length: 13 amino acids. Trimming took off 6 bases at V and 5 bases at J, with 10 bases between the two ends. Germline V gene data show CDR1 as MNHEY and CDR2 as SVGAGI. This chain's CDR3 is CASRPHSNEKLFF. DNA for the CDR3: TGTGCCAGCAGACCCCATAGCAATGAAAAACTGTTTTTT.

This clone was recorded once. The rearrangement links TRBV11-2 to TRBJ1-3, with 7 bases aligning to TRBD1. The germline gives CDR1 SGHAT, CDR2 FQNNGV. V lost 5 bases to trimming and J lost 0 bases; unmatched junction nucleotides: 4. CDR3 length: 15 residues. The CDR3 coding sequence is TGTGCCAGCAGCACCGGGACAGCCTCTGGAAACACCATATATTTT. Encoded protein: CASSTGTASGNTIYF.

On this clone: An end of the junction does not agree with germline; a read error may underlie this. This rearrangement joins TRBV7-7 to TRBJ1-5; possible D gene TRBD1, 6 bases. The CDR3 spans 15 residues. Germline CDR1 and CDR2: SSHAT and FNYEAQ (reference sequence). The CDR3 nucleotides read TGTGCTAGCAGCTTAGTTGGACAGTCCAATCAGCCCCAGCATTTT. It translates to CASSLVGQSNQPQHF.

The rearrangement links TRBV4-1 to TRBJ2-7; maybe TRBD2 (5 bases). This CDR3 has 16 residues. Per the germline V gene, CDR1 is MGHRA and CDR2 is YSYEKL. The ends were cut back, 0 bases at V and 4 bases at J, with 16 bases in the middle. The CDR3 is CASSQEALADTYEQYF. CDR3 coding DNA: TGCGCCAGCAGCCAAGAAGCGCTAGCAGACACTTACGAGCAGTACTTC.

This rearrangement joins TRBV28 to TRBJ1-5; D unresolved. The CDR3 runs to 16 residues. Germline V gene lookup returns CDR1 MDHEN and CDR2 SYDVKM. The V end was cut by 3 bases, the J end by 3 bases, with 15 bases between. The CDR3 reads CASSFSRFRDNQPQHF. Here the CDR3 DNA reads TGTGCCAGCAGTTTTTCGCGTTTTAGGGACAATCAGCCCCAGCATTTT.

The chain combines TRBV7-2 with TRBJ2-7, with 8 bases identical to TRBD1. Per the germline V gene, CDR1 is SGHTA and CDR2 is FQGNSA. The CDR3 is made up of 14 amino acids. J lost 5 bases, V lost 5 bases, and 8 bases had no gene match. DNA for the CDR3: TGTGCCAGCAGCAACCAGGACAGGGCAAACGAGCAGTACTTC. Translated: CASSNQDRANEQYF.

The chain uses TRBV2 and TRBJ1-1; D is undetermined. Germline V lookup: CDR1 SNHLY, CDR2 FYNNEI. Trimming took off 0 bases at V and 0 bases at J, with 8 bases between the two ends. CDR3 length: 15 amino acids. The chain's CDR3 is CASSEAVRLNTEAFF. CDR3 DNA sequence: TGTGCCAGCAGTGAAGCGGTTCGGTTGAACACTGAAGCTTTCTTT.

The CDR3 DNA sequence: TGTGCCAGCAGCTTAGGGCTAGCTGACGAGACCCAGTACTTC. It specifies CASSLGLADETQYF. The chain joins TRBV7-3 to TRBJ2-5, with D perhaps TRBD2 (5 bases). Trimming shortened V by 2 bases and J by 5 bases, and 12 bases separated the two germline ends. The CDR3 consists of 14 residues. The germline V gene encodes CDR1 SGHTA and CDR2 FQGTGA. Full variable domain (missing parts from reference TRBV7-3 and TRBJ2-5): GAGVSQTPSNKVTEKGKYVELRCDPISGHTALYWYRQSLGQGPEFLIYFQGTGAADDSGLPNDRFFAVRPEGSVSTLKIQRTERGDSAVYLCASSLGLADETQYFGPGTRLLVL.